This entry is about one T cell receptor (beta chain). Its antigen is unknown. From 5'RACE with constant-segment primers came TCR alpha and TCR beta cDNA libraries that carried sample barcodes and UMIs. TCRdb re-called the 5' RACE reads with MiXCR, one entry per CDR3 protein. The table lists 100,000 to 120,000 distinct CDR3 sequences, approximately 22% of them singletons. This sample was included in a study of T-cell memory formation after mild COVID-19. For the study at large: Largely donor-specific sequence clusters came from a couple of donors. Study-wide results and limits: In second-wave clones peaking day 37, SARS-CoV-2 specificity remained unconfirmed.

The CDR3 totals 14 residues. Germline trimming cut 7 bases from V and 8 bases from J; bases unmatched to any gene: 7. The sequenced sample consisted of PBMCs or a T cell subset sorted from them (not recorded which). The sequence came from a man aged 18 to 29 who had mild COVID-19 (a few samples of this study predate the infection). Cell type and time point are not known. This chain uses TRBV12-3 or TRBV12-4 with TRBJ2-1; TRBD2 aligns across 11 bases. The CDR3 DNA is TGTGCCAGCAAAGTAGCGGGGGGGCTTGATGAGCAGTTCTTC. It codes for CASKVAGGLDEQFF.